This T cell receptor beta chain was obtained from a study of radiation and T cells in renal cell carcinoma. Assay used: immunoSEQ multiplex PCR; TCRdb lists only in-frame clones, some missing. This table holds about 90,000 clones, 84% found once. Time point denoted: blood 4 weeks post-SBRT, at nephrectomy. Treatment reported: 15 Gy SBRT to primary tumor, nephrectomy 4 weeks later. Nephrectomy followed 15 Gy stereotactic body radiation by 4 weeks. This renal cell carcinoma was of the clear cell type. Points from the study as a whole: Top tumor clonotypes rose in blood 2 weeks post-radiation, then contracted.

Germline V CDR1 and CDR2: MNHEY, SVGAGI. The CDR3 extends over 13 amino acids. Trimming shortened V by 2 bases and J by 1 base, and 5 bases separated the two germline ends. Comments on this clone: Antigen specificity is unknown.

The source material was blood, sampled from a patient whose treatment included radiotherapy and nephrectomy. The sequence was obtained from a man aged 55 to 70 with renal cell carcinoma. The chain uses TRBV6-5 and TRBJ2-5; D not certain. The CDR3 DNA sequence: TGTGCCAGCAGTTACCGGCTCCAAGAGACCCAGTACTTC. As protein: CASSYRLQETQYF.